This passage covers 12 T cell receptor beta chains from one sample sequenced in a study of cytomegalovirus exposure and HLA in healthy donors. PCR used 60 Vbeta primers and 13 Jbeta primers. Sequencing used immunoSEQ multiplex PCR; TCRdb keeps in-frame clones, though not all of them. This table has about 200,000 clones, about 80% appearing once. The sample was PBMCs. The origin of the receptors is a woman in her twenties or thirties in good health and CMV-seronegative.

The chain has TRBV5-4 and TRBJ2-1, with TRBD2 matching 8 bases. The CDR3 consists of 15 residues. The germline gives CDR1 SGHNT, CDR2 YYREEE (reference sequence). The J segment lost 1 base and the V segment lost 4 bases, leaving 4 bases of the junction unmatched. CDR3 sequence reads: CASSIGGGSYNEQFF. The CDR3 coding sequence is TGTGCCAGCAGCATCGGGGGGGGGTCCTACAATGAGCAGTTCTTC.

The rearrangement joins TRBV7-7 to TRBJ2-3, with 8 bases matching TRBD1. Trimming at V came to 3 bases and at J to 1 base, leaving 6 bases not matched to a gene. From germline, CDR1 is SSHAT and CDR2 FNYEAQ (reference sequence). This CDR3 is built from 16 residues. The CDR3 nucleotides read TGTGCCAGCAGCTTGGCAGGGGGCGCAGGCACAGATACGCAGTATTTT. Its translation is CASSLAGGAGTDTQYF.

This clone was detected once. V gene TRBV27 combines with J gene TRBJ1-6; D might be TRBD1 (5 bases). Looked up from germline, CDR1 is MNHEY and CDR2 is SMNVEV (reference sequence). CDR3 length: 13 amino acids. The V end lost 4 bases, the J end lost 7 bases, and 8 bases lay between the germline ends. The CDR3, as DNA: TGTGCCAGCAGTTGGGGCGGCAATTCACCCCTCCACTTT. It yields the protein CASSWGGNSPLHF.

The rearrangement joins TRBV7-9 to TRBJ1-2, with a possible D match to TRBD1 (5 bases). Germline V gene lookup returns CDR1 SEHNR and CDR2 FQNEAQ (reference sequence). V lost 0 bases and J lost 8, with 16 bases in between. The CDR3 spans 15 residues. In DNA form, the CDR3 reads TGTGCCAGCAGCTTAGCGGGGCAGCCCATCGCGGGCTACACCTTC. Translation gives CASSLAGQPIAGYTF.

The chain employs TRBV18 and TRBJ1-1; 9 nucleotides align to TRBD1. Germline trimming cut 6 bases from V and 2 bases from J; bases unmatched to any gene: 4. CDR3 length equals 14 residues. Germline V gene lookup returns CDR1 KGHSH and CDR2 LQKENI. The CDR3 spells CASSWTGVNTEAFF. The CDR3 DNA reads TGTGCCAGCTCGTGGACAGGGGTAAACACTGAAGCTTTCTTT.

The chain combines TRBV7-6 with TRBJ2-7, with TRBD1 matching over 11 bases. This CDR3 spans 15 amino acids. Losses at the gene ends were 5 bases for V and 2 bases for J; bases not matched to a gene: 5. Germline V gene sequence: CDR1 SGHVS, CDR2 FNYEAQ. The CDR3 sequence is CASSVGQGATYEQYF. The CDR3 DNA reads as TGTGCCAGCAGCGTTGGACAGGGGGCAACCTACGAGCAGTACTTC.

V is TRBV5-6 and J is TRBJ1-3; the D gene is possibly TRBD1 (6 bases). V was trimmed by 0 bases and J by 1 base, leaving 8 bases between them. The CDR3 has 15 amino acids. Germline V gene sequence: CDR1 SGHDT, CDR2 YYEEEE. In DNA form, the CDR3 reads TGTGCCAGCAGCTTGGTACAGGGATCTGGAAACACCATATATTTT. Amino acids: CASSLVQGSGNTIYF.

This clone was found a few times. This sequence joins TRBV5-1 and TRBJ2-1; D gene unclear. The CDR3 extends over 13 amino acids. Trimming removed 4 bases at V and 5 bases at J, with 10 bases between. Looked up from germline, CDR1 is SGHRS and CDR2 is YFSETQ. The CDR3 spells CASSRYRDNEQFF. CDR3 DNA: TGCGCCAGCAGCAGATATAGAGACAATGAGCAGTTCTTC.

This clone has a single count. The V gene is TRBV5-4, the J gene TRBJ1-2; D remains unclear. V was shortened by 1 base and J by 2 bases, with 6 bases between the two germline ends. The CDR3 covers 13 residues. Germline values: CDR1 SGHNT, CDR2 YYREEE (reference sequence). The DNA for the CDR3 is TGTGCCAGCAGCTTGCCGGGGAACTATGGCTACACCTTC. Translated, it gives CASSLPGNYGYTF.

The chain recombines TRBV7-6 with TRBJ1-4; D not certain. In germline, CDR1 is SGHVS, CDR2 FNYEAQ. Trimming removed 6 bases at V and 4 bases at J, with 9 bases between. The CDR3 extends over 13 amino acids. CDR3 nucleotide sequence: TGTGCCAGCAGTCGCGGAAATAATGAAAAACTGTTTTTT. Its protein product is CASSRGNNEKLFF.

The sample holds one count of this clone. CDR3 sequence reads: CSVERVGTYNEQFF. The CDR3 DNA reads TGCAGCGTTGAAAGGGTGGGGACTTACAATGAGCAGTTCTTC. V usage is TRBV29-1 and J usage is TRBJ2-1, with D possibly matching TRBD2 (6 bases). CDR3 length equals 14 residues. Germline V CDR1 and CDR2: SQVTM, ANQGSEA. The ends were cut back, 2 bases at V and 4 bases at J, with 12 bases in the middle.

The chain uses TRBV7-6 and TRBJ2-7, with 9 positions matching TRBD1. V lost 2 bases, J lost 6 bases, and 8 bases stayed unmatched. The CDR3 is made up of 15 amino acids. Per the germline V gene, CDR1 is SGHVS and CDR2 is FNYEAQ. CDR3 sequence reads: CASSLPGRQGGEQYF. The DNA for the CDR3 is TGTGCCAGCAGCTTACCCGGTCGACAGGGGGGCGAGCAGTACTTC.